This entry lists 8 T cell receptor beta chains sequenced from one sample in a study of cytomegalovirus exposure and HLA in healthy donors. The PCR made use of 60 Vbeta and 13 Jbeta primers. Assay used: immunoSEQ multiplex PCR; TCRdb lists only in-frame clones, some missing. Of some 130,000 clones in the sample, just under 80% are singletons; the top ten hold approximately 4.3%. Sequenced material: PBMCs. Every receptor here comes from a man under 40 in good health.

V and J are TRBV7-9 and TRBJ2-3; TRBD2 agrees at 7 bases. The CDR3 runs 19 residues. The germline CDR1 and CDR2 sequences are SEHNR and FQNEAQ (reference sequence). V was pared by 0 bases and J by 2 bases, with 14 bases of the junction left unmatched. As DNA, the CDR3 is TGTGCCAGCAGCTTAGCTCCGGGACTAACGGGATTTGTCACAGATACGCAGTATTTT. It translates to CASSLAPGLTGFVTDTQYF. Together with reference TRBV7-9 and TRBJ2-3, the CDR3 gives the full variable domain: DTGVSQNPRHKITKRGQNVTFRCDPISEHNRLYWYRQTLGQGPEFLTYFQNEAQLEKSRLLSDRFSAERPKGSFSTLEIQRTEQGDSAMYLCASSLAPGLTGFVTDTQYFGPGTRLTVL.

This clone was picked up a small number of times. The chain combines TRBV28 with TRBJ1-4, with 7 bases aligning to TRBD1. Germline V CDR1 and CDR2: MDHEN, SYDVKM. Trimming cost V 5 bases and J 4 bases; bases outside gene matches: 7. The CDR3 length is 15 residues. The CDR3 region is CASSPWDSLNEKLFF. In nucleotides, the CDR3 is TGTGCCAGCAGTCCCTGGGACAGTCTTAATGAAAAACTGTTTTTT.

The V and J genes are TRBV27 and TRBJ2-5; D may be TRBD1 (6 bases). The J call may be faulty, since TRBJ2-7 better matches the DNA end. Germline-derived CDR1 and CDR2 are MNHEY and SMNVEV (reference sequence). The CDR3 spans 17 residues. CDR3 coding DNA: TGTGCCAGCAGTGCCCAACAGGGCCCACTCCTCGTGGGCGAGCAGTACTTC. Translating gives CASSAQQGPLLVGEQYF.

CDR3 protein: CASSPLAGSSYNEQFF. In DNA, the CDR3 is TGTGCCAGCAGCCCCCTAGCGGGCAGCTCCTACAATGAGCAGTTCTTC. The chain links TRBV7-3 to TRBJ2-1, with TRBD2 matching over 8 bases. Looked up from germline, CDR1 is SGHTA and CDR2 is FQGTGA. The V and J ends lost 5 bases and 0 bases, in that order; junction bases with no gene match: 6. The CDR3 runs to 16 residues.

J is TRBJ1-2 and V is TRBV19, with D possibly matching TRBD1 (6 bases). The CDR3 extends over 14 amino acids. Trimming stripped 4 bases from V and 4 bases from J, with 13 bases between. Looked up from germline, CDR1 is LNHDA and CDR2 is SQIVND (reference sequence). The CDR3: CASSTDRSAYGYTF. Written as DNA, the CDR3 is TGTGCCAGTAGTACCGACAGGTCGGCCTATGGCTACACCTTC.

The V call is TRBV6-5, the J call TRBJ1-2, with unresolved D. The CDR3 length is 13 residues. Germline values: CDR1 MNHEY, CDR2 SVGAGI. The V end lost 9 bases, the J end lost 8 bases, and 19 bases lay between the germline ends. The CDR3 bases are TGTGCCAGTACGGAGGTTGACGGTCGGGGCTACACCTTC. This encodes CASTEVDGRGYTF.

V usage is TRBV25-1 and J usage is TRBJ1-4; D uncertain. The germline V gene has CDR1 MGHDK and CDR2 SYGVNS. V lost 8 bases to trimming and J lost 5 bases, with 15 bases between them. The CDR3 spans 14 residues. In DNA, the CDR3 is TGTGCCAGCGCCGGTGAGGGAGGCAATGAAAAACTGTTTTTT. Amino acid sequence: CASAGEGGNEKLFF.

The chain is built from TRBV4-3 and TRBJ1-4; TRBD1 might be the D (6 bases). Between the trimmed V and J ends, which lost 2 bases and 5 bases, there was a span of 15 bases. The germline CDR1 and CDR2 sequences are LGHNA and YSLEER. This CDR3 is built from 16 residues. CDR3 nucleotides: TGCGCCAGCAGCCAAAGCGGACAGCCCAAAAATGAAAAACTGTTTTTT. Translation gives CASSQSGQPKNEKLFF.